This is a list of T cell receptor beta chains from one sample in a study of T cell repertoires in cytomegalovirus infection. MiXCR, run by TCRdb on the reads, gives a single entry per CDR3 protein. The table lists just under 500,000 distinct CDR3 sequences, about 33% of them singletons. Antigen specificity for these receptors is unknown. The sequencing used cultured PBMCs, collected from culture after CMV antigen stimulation. These receptors were taken from a human donor in good health (CMV status not recorded). Some clones in this sample may be carry-over from other donors' samples. Both conserved end residues are part of each CDR3. A D gene is named only where the DNA matches it firmly. Clone size is given for some rows only: seen once, a few or many times, or a class if the clone is expanded.

>TRBV7-6|-|TRBJ2-1|TRBD2
TGTGCCAGCAGCGGGCCTAGCGGGAGGTCCTACAATGAGCAGTTATTC
CASSGPSGRSYNEQLF
>TRBV2|-|TRBJ2-1|-
TGTGCCAGCAGTACGTCATCTAGTCCCGCACCTGGGGGCTACAATGAGCAGTTCTTC
CASSTSSSPAPGGYNEQFF
>TRBV7-2|few|TRBJ1-1|-
TGTGCCAGCAGCTTAGACCTGTGGAACACTGAAGCTTTCTTT
CASSLDLWNTEAFF
>TRBV28|many|TRBJ2-7|-
TGTGCCAGCGGGAGCTACGAGCAGTACTTC
CASGSYEQYF
>TRBV7-8|-|TRBJ2-7|-
TGTGCCAGCAGCTTAGCTCGGAGGGGTACATACGAGCAGTACTTC
CASSLARRGTYEQYF
>TRBV27|-|TRBJ2-7|TRBD2
TGTGCCAGCTCCTTACGCGGGACTAACCCCTACGAGCAGTACTTC
CASSLRGTNPYEQYF
>TRBV7-2|-|TRBJ2-1|-
TGTGCCAGCAGCTTAGGGGTCGGGGCTGAGCAGTTCTTC
CASSLGVGAEQFF
>TRBV7-9|-|TRBJ2-5|TRBD1
TGTGCCGTTCGGGACAGGGCCCAAGAGACCCAGTACTTC
CAVRDRAQETQYF
>TRBV7-2|few|TRBJ2-5|TRBD1
TGTGCCAGCAGCTTACAAGGACTCCGGACAGGGGAGACCCAGTACTTC
CASSLQGLRTGETQYF
>TRBV7-2|once|TRBJ2-4|-
TGTGCCAGCAGCTTAGGCTCGGCGGCCAAAAACATTCAGTACTTC
CASSLGSAAKNIQYF
>TRBV7-2|few|TRBJ2-1|TRBD2
TGTGCCAGCAGCCCGCGGGGGGTATGGTCTTTCGATGAGCAGTTCTTC
CASSPRGVWSFDEQFF
>TRBV7-2|many|TRBJ1-4|-
TGTGCCAGCAGCCCCGGGACATTCGCTAATGAAAAACTGTTTTTT
CASSPGTFANEKLFF
>TRBV7-8|few|TRBJ1-2|TRBD1
TGTGCCAGCAGCTCCCGGACAGGGAGAGACTATGGCTACACCTTC
CASSSRTGRDYGYTF
>TRBV7-3|few|TRBJ2-1|TRBD2
TGTGCCAGCAGCCCGACCGGGGTGGCTAGCGGGAGCAACGAGCAGTTCTTC
CASSPTGVASGSNEQFF
>TRBV20-1|-|TRBJ2-5|-
TGCAGTGCTCCCCAGGGGATGTATAGAGGGACCCAGTACTTC
CSAPQGMYRGTQYF
>TRBV3-1|-|TRBJ2-7|TRBD1
TGTGCCAGCAGCTCCTTCCGGGACAGCTACGAGCAGTACTTC
CASSSFRDSYEQYF
>TRBV7-2|many|TRBJ2-3|-
TGTGCCAGCAGCACGACGACGGGAGATACGCAGTATTTT
CASSTTTGDTQYF
>TRBV10-3|many|TRBJ2-1|-
TGTGCCACCCTTAGCGGTAGCTCCTACAATGAGCAGTTCTTC
CATLSGSSYNEQFF
>TRBV11-2|-|TRBJ1-3|-
TGTGCCAGCAGCTTGGGTTTGGGCTCTGGAAACACCATATATTTT
CASSLGLGSGNTIYF
>TRBV7-2|many|TRBJ2-7|TRBD2
TGTGCCAGCAGCTCTTGGGCGGGAGGCGACGAGCAGTACTTC
CASSSWAGGDEQYF
>TRBV7-2|few|TRBJ1-1|-
TGTGCCAGCAGCTTAAATCCCTCGATGGTGAACACTGAAGCTTTCTTT
CASSLNPSMVNTEAFF
>TRBV12-3/TRBV12-4|few|TRBJ1-2|-
TGTGCCAGCAGTTTACCCCGGGACGGCGGTATGAGCTACACCTTC
CASSLPRDGGMSYTF
>TRBV29-1|-|TRBJ2-5|-
TGCAGCGTTGAAGGACCCATTTTAGAGACCCAGTACTTC
CSVEGPILETQYF
>TRBV6-2/TRBV6-3|few|TRBJ2-7|TRBD1
TGTGCCAGCAGAGGGGACAGGGGACACGAGCAGTACTTC
CASRGDRGHEQYF
>TRBV19|-|TRBJ1-5|-
TGTGCCAGTAGTATAGAAGGGACGTCCGACTTCAATCAGCCCCAGCATTTT
CASSIEGTSDFNQPQHF
>TRBV5-1|many|TRBJ1-2|TRBD1
TGCGCCAGCAGCTTGTCCCGGACAGGGAAAGGCTACACCTTC
CASSLSRTGKGYTF
>TRBV7-2|many|TRBJ1-1|-
TGTGCCAGCAGCTTAGGTCCGGGTATGAACACTGAAGCTTTCTTT
CASSLGPGMNTEAFF
>TRBV7-8|-|TRBJ2-1|-
TGTGCCAGCAGCTTAAGTGTGCGGCGGCACAATGAGCAGTTCTTC
CASSLSVRRHNEQFF
>TRBV12-3/TRBV12-4|-|TRBJ2-1|-
TGTGCCAGCAGCCCAGGGCGTAGCGGCTCCTACAATGAGCAGTTCTTC
CASSPGRSGSYNEQFF
>TRBV2|-|TRBJ2-2|-
TGTGCCAGCCGGACTGATAACACCGGGGAGCTGTTTTTT
CASRTDNTGELFF
>TRBV27|-|TRBJ1-3|-
TGTGCCAGCAGTTTGAATTCGGGAGGAAACACCATATATTTT
CASSLNSGGNTIYF
>TRBV6-4|-|TRBJ1-2|-
TGTGCCAGCAGTGACTCGAGTCAGTGGGACGGCTATGGCTACACCTTC
CASSDSSQWDGYGYTF
>TRBV7-2|many|TRBJ2-5|-
TGTGCCAGCAGCTTAGCCTGGGAAGAGACCCAGTACTTC
CASSLAWEETQYF
>TRBV4-1|-|TRBJ2-1|TRBD1
TGCGCCAGCAGCCAAGTAGCTTTGGACAGGGACAATGAGCAGTTCTTC
CASSQVALDRDNEQFF
>TRBV6-8|few|TRBJ2-7|-
TGTGCCAGCAGTTACCGATCAACTTGGACGTACGAGCAGTACTTC
CASSYRSTWTYEQYF
>TRBV24-1|once|TRBJ2-3|-
TGTGCCACCAGTGATGCAGGATCCACAGATACGCAGTATTTT
CATSDAGSTDTQYF
>TRBV20-1|-|TRBJ2-3|TRBD2
TGCAGTGCTTCATTCATATTCCGGGAGGTAACAGATACGCAGTATTTT
CSASFIFREVTDTQYF
>TRBV10-3|few|TRBJ2-5|-
TGTGCCATCAGTGAGTCCGACAGACCAGAGACCCAGTACTTC
CAISESDRPETQYF
>TRBV25-1|few|TRBJ1-5|-
TGTGCCAGCAGTGAAAGCGGTTTTCATATAAATCAGCCCCAGCATTTT
CASSESGFHINQPQHF
>TRBV5-1|-|TRBJ1-5|-
TGCGCCAGCTCGAGGGAGGGCATGAGCAATCAGCCCCAGCATTTT
CASSREGMSNQPQHF
>TRBV6-2/TRBV6-3|few|TRBJ2-7|-
TGTGCCAGCAGTTACGGACCCTCCTCCTACGAGCAGTACTTC
CASSYGPSSYEQYF
>TRBV7-2|many|TRBJ2-7|-
TGTGCCAGCAGCTTAAGTAGAGGGGAGGCCTACGAGCAGTACTTC
CASSLSRGEAYEQYF
>TRBV12-3/TRBV12-4|many|TRBJ2-3|-
TGTGCCAGCAGCTCTGGCAGTACAGATACGCAGTATTTT
CASSSGSTDTQYF
>TRBV5-4|-|TRBJ2-2|-
TGTGCCAGCAGCTTGTCCGGTCACACCGGGGAGCTGTTTTTT
CASSLSGHTGELFF
>TRBV7-3|-|TRBJ1-5|-
TGTGCCAGCAGCTTAAGCCCAGGGGATCAGCCCCAGCATTTT
CASSLSPGDQPQHF
>TRBV19|few|TRBJ2-2|-
TGTGCCTCCGAAGATGATCCCACCGGGGAGCTGTTTTTT
CASEDDPTGELFF
>TRBV29-1|-|TRBJ2-1|-
TGCAGCGTTGAAGATCCCAGGGGCCTAAAGAATGAGCAGTTCTTC
CSVEDPRGLKNEQFF
>TRBV20-1|-|TRBJ2-7|TRBD2
TGCAGTGCTGAAGGCTCTAGCGGGAGCTCCTACGAGCAGTACTTC
CSAEGSSGSSYEQYF
>TRBV6-8|-|TRBJ2-2|-
TGTGCCAGCAGCCCCGAGGGCACACGGTCCACCGGGGAGCTGTTTTTT
CASSPEGTRSTGELFF